The 5 T cell receptor beta chains below were found in one sample sequenced in a study of vaccination and CD4 T cells after COVID-19. The Oncomine TCR Beta short-read assay generated sequence data from the DNA of cultured CD4+ T cells. In TCRdb, the PCR reads were re-called with MiXCR into one record per CDR3 protein. The data contain several thousand distinct CDR3 sequences, approximately 38% of them singletons. Treatment here: approximately nine-day PBMC culture with coronavirus spike peptide pools or control peptides (ViraFEST assay). Investigators obtained the unexposed donor's CD4+ T cells before the COVID-19 pandemic (2011-2018). The antigens for these receptors are not known. The specimen was CD4+ T cells from blood, cultured in vitro. The source of these receptors is a human donor in good health.

This clonotype was seen a single time. J is TRBJ2-5 and V is TRBV7-9; D uncertain. Germline-derived CDR1 and CDR2 are SEHNR and FQNEAQ (reference sequence). The CDR3 runs 15 residues. V was pared by 5 bases and J by 4 bases, with 17 bases between. In nucleotides, the CDR3 is TGTGCCAGCAGCCAAAGACTGGCTGGGGTAGAGACCCAGTACTTC. Its protein product is CASSQRLAGVETQYF.

The chain carries TRBV6-5 and TRBJ2-3; the D gene is possibly TRBD2 (6 bases). The CDR3 is 17 residues long. V was shortened by 0 bases and J by 2 bases, with 15 bases between the two germline ends. Germline values: CDR1 MNHEY, CDR2 SVGAGI. The CDR3 protein is CASSYSPGLLTTDTQYF. The CDR3 DNA reads as TGTGCCAGCAGTTACTCGCCGGGACTGCTAACCACAGATACGCAGTATTTT.

This clonotype was detected only a few times. J is TRBJ1-1 and V is TRBV2, with D maybe TRBD1 (5 bases). Trimming took off 5 bases at V and 0 bases at J, with 13 bases between the two ends. This CDR3 has 15 residues. The germline V gene has CDR1 SNHLY and CDR2 FYNNEI. The CDR3: CASSRDGPLNTEAFF. In nucleotides, the CDR3 is TGTGCCAGCAGTCGGGACGGGCCTTTGAACACTGAAGCTTTCTTT.

The sample holds a few counts of this clonotype. The chain carries TRBV7-2 and TRBJ2-7; 7 bases are shared with TRBD2. V shed 0 bases and J 5 bases; nucleotides not matched to a gene: 10. The length of the CDR3 is 16 residues. CDR1 and CDR2 from the germline V gene are SGHTA and FQGNSA. CDR3 in DNA: TGTGCCAGCAGCTTAGCGGGTGGGGGGGGTCCTAACGAGCAGTACTTC. Protein sequence: CASSLAGGGGPNEQYF.

This clonotype appeared a single time. The junction departs from germline at one end; a sequencing error may be responsible. The chain employs TRBV6-1 and TRBJ2-7; the D gene is possibly TRBD1 (7 bases). Looked up from germline, CDR1 is MNHNS and CDR2 is SASEGT. CDR3 length: 15 residues. The CDR3 is CAISDSGQGGHEQYF. In nucleotides, the CDR3 is TGTGCCATCAGTGATTCGGGGCAGGGGGGTCACGAGCAGTACTTC.